A single sample is the source of the 20 T cell receptor beta chains below, sequenced in a study of blood T cells in healthy people across ages. Primed by a sample-barcoded 5' primer and a J-beta primer mix, a second PCR proceeded for about 7 to 11 cycles. One entry per CDR3 protein, called by TCRdb with MiXCR from the 5' RACE reads. The table includes about 940,000 distinct CDR3 sequences, around 49% detected once. Sequenced material: blood. The receptors were gathered from a man aged 30 to 39 in good health.

The chain is built from TRBV4-1 and TRBJ2-1; 14 bases fit TRBD2. Looked up from germline, CDR1 is MGHRA and CDR2 is YSYEKL. The V gene end was trimmed by 1 base and the J gene end by 4 bases; junction bases not matched to a gene: 6. The CDR3 consists of 18 residues. The CDR3 loop is CASSQAGLAGDIYNEQFF. The CDR3 nucleotides read TGCGCCAGCAGCCAAGCGGGACTAGCGGGGGACATATACAATGAGCAGTTCTTC.

This sequence joins TRBV29-1 and TRBJ2-3; TRBD2 aligns across 8 bases. V lost 5 bases, J lost 4 bases, and 17 bases stayed unmatched. The CDR3 runs to 17 residues. Germline assignment: CDR1 SQVTM and CDR2 ANQGSEA. The CDR3 nucleotides read TGCAGCGTTTCGTCCTATGGGACTAGAGGAAGGTCAGATACGCAGTATTTT. The encoded protein is CSVSSYGTRGRSDTQYF.

This rearrangement joins TRBV4-1 to TRBJ1-2; D perhaps matches TRBD1 (5 bases). Per germline, CDR1 MGHRA and CDR2 YSYEKL. Trimming stripped 1 base from V and 3 bases from J, with 12 bases between. The CDR3 loop spans 15 amino acids. The CDR3 sequence: CASSQAGAADYGYTF. Here the CDR3 DNA reads TGCGCCAGCAGCCAAGCTGGGGCGGCAGACTATGGCTACACCTTC.

J is TRBJ2-5 and V is TRBV15; no firm D call. This CDR3 region has 16 residues. Trimming took 5 bases from V and 4 from J, leaving 20 bases between them. Germline CDR1 reads LNHNV; CDR2 reads YYDKDF (reference sequence). The CDR3 protein is CATSADFAGVPETQYF. CDR3 in DNA: TGTGCCACCAGCGCAGATTTCGCTGGAGTCCCAGAGACCCAGTACTTC.

The chain's CDR3 is CASSKVHTGELFF. In DNA, the CDR3 is TGTGCCAGCAGCAAGGTTCACACCGGGGAGCTGTTTTTT. The chain links TRBV7-9 to TRBJ2-2, with D unresolved. V was shortened by 5 bases and J by 3 bases, with 7 bases between the two germline ends. The CDR3 runs 13 residues. Germline loops: CDR1 SEHNR, CDR2 FQNEAQ (reference sequence). The whole variable domain, remainder taken from reference TRBV7-9 and TRBJ2-2, is DTGVSQNPRHKITKRGQNVTFRCDPISEHNRLYWYRQTLGQGPEFLTYFQNEAQLEKSRLLSDRFSAERPKGSFSTLEIQRTEQGDSAMYLCASSKVHTGELFFGEGSRLTVL.

The rearrangement uses TRBV5-1 and TRBJ1-1; D ambiguous. The CDR3 totals 15 residues. CDR1 and CDR2 from the germline V gene are SGHRS and YFSETQ. Trimming cost V 0 bases and J 3 bases, with 12 bases left between them. CDR3 residues: CASSLDGIPHTEAFF. As DNA, the CDR3 is TGCGCCAGCAGCTTGGATGGGATACCCCACACTGAAGCTTTCTTT.

The J gene is TRBJ2-3, the V gene TRBV7-2, with 10 bases aligning to TRBD2. In germline, CDR1 is SGHTA, CDR2 FQGNSA. Trimming at V came to 5 bases and at J to 2 bases, leaving 10 bases not matched to a gene. The CDR3 is 17 amino acids. The CDR3 DNA sequence: TGTGCCAGCAGCCTGAAGGAGCGGGGGGGCCTCACAGATACGCAGTATTTT. It codes for CASSLKERGGLTDTQYF. The full variable domain, rest sourced from reference TRBV7-2 and TRBJ2-3, is GAGVSQSPSNKVTEKGKDVELRCDPISGHTALYWYRQSLGQGLEFLIYFQGNSAPDKSGLPSDRFSAERTGGSVSTLTIQRTQQEDSAVYLCASSLKERGGLTDTQYFGPGTRLTVL.

V is TRBV20-1 and J is TRBJ1-2; D is possibly TRBD1 (6 bases). Trimming cost V 6 bases and J 0 bases, with 14 bases left between them. The V gene's germline CDR1 is DFQATT and CDR2 SNEGSKA (reference sequence). The CDR3 sequence is 14 residues long. The CDR3 nucleotides read TGCAGTGCGCTGACAGGAATAGCTAACTATGGCTACACCTTC. Its protein product is CSALTGIANYGYTF.

The chain has TRBV6-1 and TRBJ2-7; 7 bases are shared with TRBD1. Germline V gives CDR1 MNHNS, CDR2 SASEGT. The CDR3 runs to 14 residues. After removal of 3 bases from V and 8 bases from J, the junction contained 10 bases not matched to a gene. The CDR3 coding sequence is TGTGCCAGCAGTGAGCCGGGACAGAGTTCTCAGCAGTACTTC. Its protein is CASSEPGQSSQQYF.

The chain employs TRBV25-1 and TRBJ2-1; 12 nucleotides align to TRBD2. Germline V gene lookup returns CDR1 MGHDK and CDR2 SYGVNS. The CDR3 has 16 amino acids. After removal of 4 bases from V and 6 bases from J, the junction contained 7 bases not matched to a gene. The CDR3 sequence: CASSAIGLAGSNEQFF. The DNA for the CDR3 is TGTGCCAGCAGTGCGATCGGACTAGCGGGGAGCAATGAGCAGTTCTTC. Full variable domain (rest looked up from reference TRBV25-1 and TRBJ2-1): EADIYQTPRYLVIGTGKKITLECSQTMGHDKMYWYQQDPGMELHLIHYSYGVNSTEKGDLSSESTVSRIRTEHFPLTLESARPSHTSQYLCASSAIGLAGSNEQFFGPGTRLTVL.

The rearrangement joins TRBV5-1 to TRBJ1-2; D not certain. Germline V lookup: CDR1 SGHRS, CDR2 YFSETQ. The CDR3 has 14 amino acids. V lost 0 bases, J lost 3 bases, and 9 bases lay in between. The CDR3 loop is CASSLAGRDYGYTF. The DNA for the CDR3 is TGCGCCAGCAGCTTGGCCGGGCGAGACTATGGCTACACCTTC. Full variable domain (missing parts from reference TRBV5-1 and TRBJ1-2): KAGVTQTPRYLIKTRGQQVTLSCSPISGHRSVSWYQQTPGQGLQFLFEYFSETQRNKGNFPGRFSGRQFSNSRSEMNVSTLELGDSALYLCASSLAGRDYGYTFGSGTRLTVV.

This clonotype was observed a few times. This chain links TRBV4-1 with TRBJ2-7; no firm D call. The CDR3 covers 12 residues. The V gene's germline CDR1 is MGHRA and CDR2 YSYEKL. Between the trimmed V and J ends, which lost 0 bases and 6 bases, there was a span of 6 bases. The CDR3, as DNA: TGCGCCAGCAGCCAAGAAGCGAGCGAGCAGTACTTC. Its protein product is CASSQEASEQYF.

The chain links TRBV20-1 to TRBJ2-4; a weak D match, TRBD1 (5 bases). TRBJ2-7 matches the DNA end more closely, so the J call is doubtful. The CDR3 loop spans 16 amino acids. Germline V gives CDR1 DFQATT, CDR2 SNEGSKA (reference sequence). Here the CDR3 reads CSAQDTGNPSLYEQYF. For the CDR3, the DNA is TGCAGTGCCCAAGATACAGGAAACCCTTCATTATACGAGCAGTACTTC.

The chain employs TRBV9 and TRBJ2-3; 7 positions agree with TRBD2. This CDR3 spans 19 amino acids. Germline-derived CDR1 and CDR2 are SGDLS and YYNGEE. The ends lost 3 bases at V and 2 bases at J; junction bases unmatched: 18. The CDR3 DNA sequence: TGTGCCAGCAGCGAAGGGCTTGGGAGGGTTATATGGTCCACAGATACGCAGTATTTT. This translates into CASSEGLGRVIWSTDTQYF.

This clonotype was detected only a few times. V and J are TRBV6-4 and TRBJ2-1, with TRBD2 as a possible D gene (5 bases). The CDR3 runs to 14 residues. Trimming cost V 0 bases and J 6 bases, with 9 bases left between them. CDR1 and CDR2 from the germline V gene are MRHNA and SNTAGT. CDR3 bases: TGTGCCAGCAGTGACTCGGAAGGGAGCAATGAGCAGTTCTTC. It encodes CASSDSEGSNEQFF.

As for this clonotype: This may arise from a read error, as a much more abundant clone is one base away. The chain is built from TRBV29-1 and TRBJ2-3; a weak D match, TRBD1 (5 bases). Germline CDR1 and CDR2: SQVTM and ANQGSEA. Trimming left V 3 bases short and J 5 bases short, with 12 bases between. The length of the CDR3 is 13 residues. The CDR3 DNA reads as TGCAGCGTTGAGGGCAGGGTAGGAGATACGCAGTATTTT. Translation gives CSVEGRVGDTQYF.

The rearrangement uses TRBV5-1 and TRBJ1-6; D unclear. The CDR3 is made up of 16 amino acids. Germline assignment: CDR1 SGHRS and CDR2 YFSETQ. V was pared by 4 bases and J by 7 bases, with 18 bases between. The CDR3 coding sequence is TGCGCCAGCAGCCTTGTGGGTTCGAAGCAAAATTCACCCCTCCACTTT. This translates into CASSLVGSKQNSPLHF.

In its sample, this clonotype was seen many times. The gene calls are TRBV30 and TRBJ2-5; D is unclear. The germline V gene has CDR1 GTSNPN and CDR2 SVGIG (reference sequence). The V end was cut by 2 bases, the J end by 5 bases, with 9 bases between. The CDR3 loop spans 12 amino acids. This chain's CDR3 is CAWSNSGETQYF. The DNA for the CDR3 is TGTGCCTGGAGTAACTCTGGGGAGACCCAGTACTTC.

The J gene is TRBJ2-4, the V gene TRBV13; 7 positions agree with TRBD2. TRBJ2-5 matches the DNA end more closely, so the J call is doubtful. CDR1 PRHDT and CDR2 FYEKMQ come from the germline V gene (reference sequence). The CDR3 totals 19 residues. The CDR3 loop reads CASSLGMMGVTSLPKTQYF. For the CDR3, the DNA is TGTGCCAGCAGCTTAGGGATGATGGGGGTGACTAGCCTGCCGAAGACCCAGTACTTC.

The CDR3 here is CASSYGGRNTEAFF. For the CDR3, the DNA is TGTGCCAGCAGTTACGGGGGACGGAACACTGAAGCTTTCTTT. The rearrangement links TRBV6-5 to TRBJ1-1, with TRBD1 as a possible D gene (5 bases). From germline, CDR1 is MNHEY and CDR2 SVGAGI. The CDR3 is 14 residues long. Trimming stripped 2 bases from V and 1 base from J, with 8 bases between.